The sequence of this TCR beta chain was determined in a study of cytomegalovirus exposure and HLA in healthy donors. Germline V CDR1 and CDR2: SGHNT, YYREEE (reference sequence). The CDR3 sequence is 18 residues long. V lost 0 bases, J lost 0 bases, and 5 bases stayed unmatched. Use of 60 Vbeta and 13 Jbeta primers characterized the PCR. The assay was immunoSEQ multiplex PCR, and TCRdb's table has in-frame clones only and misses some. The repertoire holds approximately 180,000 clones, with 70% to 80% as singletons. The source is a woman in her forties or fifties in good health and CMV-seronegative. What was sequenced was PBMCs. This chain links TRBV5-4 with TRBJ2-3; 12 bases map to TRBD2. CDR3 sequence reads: CASSLAGLAGYSTDTQYF. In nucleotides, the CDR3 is TGTGCCAGCAGCTTGGCCGGACTAGCGGGATATAGCACAGATACGCAGTATTTT.